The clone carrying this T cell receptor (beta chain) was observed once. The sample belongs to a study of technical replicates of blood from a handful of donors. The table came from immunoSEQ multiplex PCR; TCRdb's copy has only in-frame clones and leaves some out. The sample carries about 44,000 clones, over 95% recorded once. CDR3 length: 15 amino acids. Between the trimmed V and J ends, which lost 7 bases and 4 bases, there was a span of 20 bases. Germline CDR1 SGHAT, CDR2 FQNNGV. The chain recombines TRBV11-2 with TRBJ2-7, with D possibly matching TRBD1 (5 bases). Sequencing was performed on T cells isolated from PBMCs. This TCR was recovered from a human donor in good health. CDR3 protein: CASTPAPGSLYEQYF. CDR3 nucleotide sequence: TGTGCCAGCACCCCGGCCCCAGGGTCCCTATACGAGCAGTACTTC.